A selection of T cell receptor beta chains follows, all from one sample in a study of blood T cell repertoires in COVID-19. TCRdb's copy holds only in-frame clones and misses some; the assay was immunoSEQ multiplex PCR. The table lists under 150,000 clones, 88% of them singletons. Sequencing used peripheral blood. The receptors here all came from a man aged 50 to 59 with acute or convalescent COVID-19. CDR3s include the opening cysteine and the closing phenylalanine or tryptophan. Fields, in order: D gene, V gene, clone size, J gene, CDR3 DNA, CDR3 protein. D genes are given only for firm matches. Clone size is stated in some rows and not others, as once, few, many or a class when expanded.

.,TRBV7-9,.,TRBJ1-1,TGTGCCAGCAGCTCGAATCAGGGCACTGAAGCTTTCTTT,CASSSNQGTEAFF
TRBD1,TRBV5-1,once,TRBJ1-4,TGCGCCAGCAGCCCCGGACAGGGAGTAGGTAATGAAAAACTGTTTTTT,CASSPGQGVGNEKLFF
.,TRBV3-1/TRBV3-2,.,TRBJ1-1,TGTGCCAGCAGCCAGGCCCCTGTGGACACTGAAGCTTTCTTT,CASSQAPVDTEAFF
TRBD1,TRBV14,.,TRBJ1-1,TGTGCCAGCAGCCGACAGGGACGTAGGAACACTGAAGCTTTCTTT,CASSRQGRRNTEAFF
TRBD2,TRBV7-9,few,TRBJ2-1,TGTGCCAGCAGCTGGTCGGGAGGCCCGGGCAATGAGCAGTTCTTC,CASSWSGGPGNEQFF
.,TRBV24-1,.,TRBJ2-7,TGTGCCACCAGTGATGCCACAGGGTACGAGCAGTACTTC,CATSDATGYEQYF
.,TRBV5-1,.,TRBJ2-2,TGCGCCAGCAGCTTTGGGGTAGGGGACACCGGGGAGCTGTTTTTT,CASSFGVGDTGELFF
TRBD2,TRBV5-5,.,TRBJ2-1,TGTGCCAGCAGCTTGAGTAGCGGGAGCCCCTACAATGAGCAGTTCTTC,CASSLSSGSPYNEQFF
.,TRBV5-5,many,TRBJ1-3,TGTGCCAGCAGCGGGGCTACCCACTCTGGAAACACCATATATTTT,CASSGATHSGNTIYF
.,TRBV11-2,.,TRBJ2-5,TGTGCCAGCAGAGACAGATCCATCCAAGAGACCCAGTACTTC,CASRDRSIQETQYF
TRBD2,TRBV19,.,TRBJ2-2,TGTGCCAGTAGTTCCCCCGCGGGAGGGCCCGGCGGGGAGCTGTTTTTT,CASSSPAGGPGGELFF
.,TRBV19,.,TRBJ1-5,TGTGCCAGTAGTGACGGGTGGGGGCTAGGGCAGCCCCAGCATTTT,CASSDGWGLGQPQHF
TRBD1,TRBV18,.,TRBJ2-3,TGTGCCAGCTCACCACCATCCAGGGGGCGCACAGATACGCAGTATTTT,CASSPPSRGRTDTQYF
TRBD1,TRBV10-3,.,TRBJ1-3,TGTGCCACCGGGCCGGGACAGGGTTTCGAAGGCTCTGGAAACACCATATATTTT,CATGPGQGFEGSGNTIYF
.,TRBV19,few,TRBJ2-2,TGTGCCAGTAGTATTATCGGTTCCGCGAACACCGGGGAGCTGTTTTTT,CASSIIGSANTGELFF
TRBD2,TRBV10-3,.,TRBJ2-1,TGTGCCATCAGTTCAATTAATATAGCGGGACGCTACAATGAGCAGTTCTTC,CAISSINIAGRYNEQFF
TRBD1,TRBV19,.,TRBJ2-3,TGTGCCACGGGACAGGGGGTTACTAGCACAGATACGCAGTATTTT,CATGQGVTSTDTQYF
.,TRBV11-2,.,TRBJ2-1,TGTGCCAGCAGCCGCGAGGTCTACAATGAGCAGTTCTTC,CASSREVYNEQFF
.,TRBV7-2,.,TRBJ2-3,TGTGCCAGCAGCTTAGACAGGGTGGGTTCAGATACGCAGTATTTT,CASSLDRVGSDTQYF
TRBD2,TRBV5-1,.,TRBJ2-5,TGCGCCAGCAGCTTCATGACGGGGGGCCAAGAGACCCAGTACTTC,CASSFMTGGQETQYF
.,TRBV6-6,few,TRBJ1-5,TGTGCCAGCAGTTACTCGCCAGGGAATCAGCCCCAGCATTTT,CASSYSPGNQPQHF
TRBD1,TRBV11-3,.,TRBJ1-2,TGTGCCAGCAGCCCGGGGACAGGCGTCTATGGCTACACCTTC,CASSPGTGVYGYTF
TRBD1,TRBV24-1,.,TRBJ1-4,TGTGCCACCGGGACAGTTGCAACTAATGAAAAACTGTTTTTT,CATGTVATNEKLFF
.,TRBV4-1,.,TRBJ2-7,TGCGCCAGCAGCCAAGGGTTGGCAGGAATGGGCGAGCAGTACTTC,CASSQGLAGMGEQYF
TRBD2,TRBV19,.,TRBJ2-5,TGTGCCAGTAGTATAGTGACTAGCGGCAAGAGGGGGGAGACCCAGTACTTC,CASSIVTSGKRGETQYF
.,TRBV6-5,few,TRBJ1-4,TGTGCCAGCAGTTACAGGGGAAATGAAAAACTGTTTTTT,CASSYRGNEKLFF
TRBD1,TRBV7-9,.,TRBJ1-2,TGTGCCAGCAGCTTGGACAGGGGGCATGATGGCTACACCTTC,CASSLDRGHDGYTF
.,TRBV7-2,once,TRBJ2-7,TGTGCCAGCAGCTTCGCGACCTACGAGCAGTACTTC,CASSFATYEQYF
TRBD2,TRBV3-1/TRBV3-2,.,TRBJ2-5,TGTGCCAACAAAAACCCTAGCGGGAGTCTTGGTGCCCAGTACTTC,CANKNPSGSLGAQYF
TRBD1,TRBV11-2,.,TRBJ2-2,TGTGCCACCCCACGGGGGGACAGGGTCGTCACCGGGGAGCTGTTTTTT,CATPRGDRVVTGELFF
TRBD1,TRBV18,few,TRBJ2-6,TGTGCCAGCTCATCCGGGACAGCACGCTCTGGGGCCAACGTCCTGACTTTC,CASSSGTARSGANVLTF
TRBD2,TRBV15,once,TRBJ2-1,TGTGCCACCAGCAGCAAGCTAGCGGGGGCCATAAATGAGCAGTTCTTC,CATSSKLAGAINEQFF
.,TRBV11-3,.,TRBJ2-1,TGTGCCAGCAGCTTAGGGAGTAGCGGTTACAATGAGCAGTTCTTC,CASSLGSSGYNEQFF
.,TRBV9,few,TRBJ2-2,TGTGCCAGCAGCGTAGACGGCACCGGGGAGCTGTTTTTT,CASSVDGTGELFF
.,TRBV5-4,.,TRBJ2-2,TGTGCCAGCAGCTTGGAAACTGGAGGGGGCGCTTCCACCGGGGAGCTGTTTTTT,CASSLETGGGASTGELFF
.,TRBV19,once,TRBJ2-3,TGTGCCAGTAGTACCTATCAAACTAGTGCAGATACGCAGTATTTT,CASSTYQTSADTQYF
.,TRBV5-1,.,TRBJ2-3,TGCGCCAGCAGCTTGGATGGTAGCCTCGGGAATACGCAGTATTTT,CASSLDGSLGNTQYF
.,TRBV5-4,.,TRBJ1-6,TGTGCCAGCAGCTTGTCAGAATCACCCCTCCACTTT,CASSLSESPLHF
TRBD1,TRBV5-1,.,TRBJ2-3,TGCGCCAGCAGCTCGGGACAGGGCTCAGATACGCAGTATTTT,CASSSGQGSDTQYF